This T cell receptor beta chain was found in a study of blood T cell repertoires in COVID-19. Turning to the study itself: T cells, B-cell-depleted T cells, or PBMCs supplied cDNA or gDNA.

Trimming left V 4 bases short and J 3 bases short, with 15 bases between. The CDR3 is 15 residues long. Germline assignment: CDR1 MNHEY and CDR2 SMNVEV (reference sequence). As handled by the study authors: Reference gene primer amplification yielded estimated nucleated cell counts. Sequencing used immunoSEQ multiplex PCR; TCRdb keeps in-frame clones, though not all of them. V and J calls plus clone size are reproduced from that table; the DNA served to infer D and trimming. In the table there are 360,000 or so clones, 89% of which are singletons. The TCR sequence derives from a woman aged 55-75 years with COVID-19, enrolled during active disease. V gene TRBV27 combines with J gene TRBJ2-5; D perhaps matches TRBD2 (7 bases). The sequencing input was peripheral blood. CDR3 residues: CASSSLGGGEETQYF. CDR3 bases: TGTGCCAGCAGTTCCCTGGGAGGGGGGGAAGAGACCCAGTACTTC.